Presented here are 23 T cell receptor beta chains from one specimen sequenced in a study of blood T cells in healthy people across ages. Next came a second PCR, run for about 7 to 12 cycles, which used a sample-barcoded 5' primer along with a J-beta primer mix. TCRdb itself ran the 5' RACE reads through MiXCR, one entry per CDR3 protein. The sample consists of 1.2 million to 1.5 million distinct CDR3 sequences, 55% to 75% of them appearing once. The sample comprised blood. The receptors come from a man aged 18 to 29 in good health.

The chain employs TRBV5-6 and TRBJ1-2; D is unclear. This CDR3 has 14 residues. The V gene's germline CDR1 is SGHDT and CDR2 YYEEEE. Trimming removed 4 bases at V and 2 bases at J, with 12 bases between. The CDR3 nucleotides are TGTGCCAGCAGCCATTTTGCAGCAAACTATGGCTACACCTTC. It specifies CASSHFAANYGYTF.

The rearrangement joins TRBV7-2 to TRBJ2-1; maybe TRBD2 (6 bases). Germline V CDR1 and CDR2: SGHTA, FQGNSA. The CDR3 runs 12 residues. V was clipped by 6 bases and J by 10 bases, with 13 bases between them. The CDR3 is CASSLIGGEQFF. In nucleotides, the CDR3 is TGTGCCAGCAGTTTGATCGGAGGGGAGCAGTTCTTC.

The chain recombines TRBV14 with TRBJ1-2; D remains ambiguous. Germline V gene data show CDR1 as SGHDN and CDR2 as FVKESK. Between the trimmed V and J ends, which lost 2 bases and 5 bases, there was a span of 9 bases. This CDR3 contains 13 residues. The CDR3 sequence: CASSQTTKYGYTF. The CDR3 DNA reads TGTGCCAGCAGCCAAACTACAAAATATGGCTACACCTTC.

The chain joins TRBV6-6 to TRBJ2-2; 7 positions agree with TRBD1. CDR3 size: 14 residues. V was clipped by 8 bases and J by 4 bases; unmatched bases: 7. Germline V gene sequence: CDR1 MNHNY, CDR2 SVGAGI (reference sequence). DNA of the CDR3: TGTGCCAGCGGTACAGGGACAGCCACCGGGGAGCTGTTTTTT. Translating gives CASGTGTATGELFF.

A few counts support this clonotype. This chain connects TRBV5-5 to TRBJ2-7, with TRBD1 as a possible D gene (6 bases). V dropped 4 bases and J dropped 4 bases, with 18 bases sitting between them. The CDR3 spans 15 residues. Germline values: CDR1 SGHKS, CDR2 YYEKEE (reference sequence). CDR3 protein: CASSLWTGTSYEQYF. The CDR3 DNA is TGTGCCAGCAGCCTTTGGACCGGGACATCTTACGAGCAGTACTTC.

The chain links TRBV12-3 or TRBV12-4 to TRBJ2-2, with 9 bases fitting TRBD1. The trim removed 8 bases at V and 6 bases at J, leaving 4 bases unmatched. The CDR3 length is 13 residues. CDR3 sequence reads: CASRGTGSGELFF. The DNA of the CDR3 is TGTGCCAGCCGCGGGACAGGGTCCGGGGAGCTGTTTTTT.

This clonotype was counted only a few times. The chain couples TRBV29-1 to TRBJ1-2; D not certain. CDR1 and CDR2 (germline): SQVTM, ANQGSEA. The CDR3 consists of 11 residues. V gave up 3 bases and J gave up 8 bases, with 10 bases separating them. The CDR3 sequence is CSVDGMGGYTF. DNA of the CDR3: TGCAGCGTTGACGGGATGGGGGGCTACACCTTC.

V is TRBV7-8 and J is TRBJ2-1; 7 bases map to TRBD2. The CDR3 is 16 amino acids. From germline, CDR1 is SGHVS and CDR2 FQNEAQ. J lost 8 bases, V lost 6 bases, and 16 bases had no gene match. DNA of the CDR3: TGTGCCAGCAGTTCCCTTGGCGGGAGTCGATTCGATGAGCAGTTCTTC. This gives the protein CASSSLGGSRFDEQFF.

As DNA, the CDR3 is TGTGCCACCAGCAGCGAAGTAAGCGGGAGCGGGTACGAGCAGTACTTC. This codes for CATSSEVSGSGYEQYF. V is TRBV15 and J is TRBJ2-7; 8 bases align to TRBD2. CDR3 size: 16 residues. V dropped 3 bases and J dropped 4; count of bases not matched to a gene: 11. CDR1 is LNHNV, CDR2 YYDKDF, per germline (reference sequence).

The chain employs TRBV3-1 and TRBJ1-3; no firm D call. Germline CDR1 LGHDT, CDR2 YNNKEL (reference sequence). The V gene lost 3 bases and the J gene lost 0 bases, with 12 bases spanning the gap. The CDR3 has 16 amino acids. The CDR3 DNA follows: TGTGCCAGCAGCCAGAACACTCTGAGCTCTGGAAACACCATATATTTT. Its protein is CASSQNTLSSGNTIYF.

This chain joins TRBV5-1 and TRBJ2-1; TRBD2 matches 15 bases. Losses at the gene ends were 4 bases for V and 5 bases for J; bases not matched to a gene: 7. This CDR3 has 17 amino acids. The germline V gene has CDR1 SGHRS and CDR2 YFSETQ. The CDR3 sequence: CASSLRTSGRVDNEQFF. The CDR3 DNA reads TGCGCCAGCAGCCTACGGACTAGCGGGAGGGTGGACAATGAGCAGTTCTTC.

CDR3 sequence reads: CSAGTPRTEAFF. Here the CDR3 DNA reads TGCAGTGCCGGGACCCCCCGAACTGAAGCTTTCTTT. The J gene is TRBJ1-1, the V gene TRBV20-1; possibly TRBD1 for D (5 bases). The V end was cut by 6 bases, the J end by 5 bases, with 13 bases between. The CDR3 extends over 12 amino acids. Germline values: CDR1 DFQATT, CDR2 SNEGSKA (reference sequence).

The V call is TRBV29-1, the J call TRBJ2-3, with TRBD2 matching over 12 bases. Trimming removed 2 bases from V and 4 bases from J; junction bases left unmatched: 1. The CDR3 loop spans 14 amino acids. Germline loops: CDR1 SQVTM, CDR2 ANQGSEA. CDR3 DNA: TGCAGCGTTGAAACTAGCGGGAGGCCAGATACGCAGTATTTT. It specifies CSVETSGRPDTQYF.

The rearrangement uses TRBV4-1 and TRBJ1-5, with 7 bases lining up with TRBD1. Germline CDR1 and CDR2: MGHRA and YSYEKL. The CDR3 runs to 16 residues. With 4 bases clipped from V and 3 bases from J, the junction kept 9 bases outside the gene matches. CDR3 coding DNA: TGCGCCAGCAGCCGAGCAGACAGGGCAGACAATCAGCCCCAGCATTTT. It is translated as CASSRADRADNQPQHF.

The CDR3 protein is CSGVTTGGLMNTEAFF. DNA of the CDR3: TGCAGCGGCGTGACCACAGGCGGATTGATGAACACTGAAGCTTTCTTT. V is TRBV29-1 and J is TRBJ1-1; possible D gene TRBD1, 5 bases. V dropped 7 bases and J dropped 0 bases, with 21 bases sitting between them. The CDR3 consists of 16 residues. Germline V gene data show CDR1 as SQVTM and CDR2 as ANQGSEA.

The chain employs TRBV4-2 and TRBJ2-7; 7 bases line up with TRBD1. Per germline, CDR1 LGHNA and CDR2 YNFKEQ. The CDR3 is made up of 16 amino acids. The V gene end was trimmed by 3 bases and the J gene end by 2 bases; junction bases not matched to a gene: 10. The CDR3 region is CASSQELDREPYEQYF. The CDR3 DNA follows: TGTGCCAGCAGCCAGGAACTAGACAGGGAGCCCTACGAGCAGTACTTC.

V is TRBV20-1 and J is TRBJ2-4; 8 bases fit TRBD1. The DNA end is more similar to TRBJ2-7, so the J call may be wrong. Germline V gives CDR1 DFQATT, CDR2 SNEGSKA (reference sequence). This CDR3 has 13 residues. This CDR3 reads CSAREDRAYEQYF. DNA for the CDR3: TGCAGTGCTAGAGAGGACAGGGCCTACGAGCAGTACTTC.

The rearrangement links TRBV25-1 to TRBJ2-7; 7 nucleotides align to TRBD1. CDR1 and CDR2 from the germline V gene are MGHDK and SYGVNS. The CDR3 runs to 13 residues. With V trimmed by 7 bases and J by 6 bases, 9 bases remained unmatched. CDR3 DNA sequence: TGTGCCAGCACTTCGACAGGGACGGGCGAGCAGTACTTC. This encodes CASTSTGTGEQYF.

This chain uses TRBV15 with TRBJ1-4; D not certain. Germline loops: CDR1 LNHNV, CDR2 YYDKDF (reference sequence). This CDR3 is built from 16 residues. Trimming removed 1 base at V and 8 bases at J, with 17 bases between. CDR3 protein: CATSRVVTTPGEKLFF. The CDR3 coding sequence is TGTGCCACCAGCAGAGTGGTGACTACCCCGGGGGAAAAACTGTTTTTT.

This clonotype was observed a handful of times. The chain joins TRBV12-3 or TRBV12-4 to TRBJ2-7; 7 positions match TRBD2. CDR3 size: 13 residues. V was clipped by 8 bases and J by 3 bases; unmatched bases: 7. CDR3 region: CASGGEIFYEQYF. The CDR3, as DNA: TGTGCCAGCGGGGGGGAGATATTCTACGAGCAGTACTTC.

The rearrangement uses TRBV6-5 and TRBJ1-5; D unclear. Trimming pared 0 bases from V and 5 bases from J, leaving 8 bases between. This CDR3 is 14 amino acids long. The germline CDR1 and CDR2 sequences are MNHEY and SVGAGI. The chain's CDR3 is CASSYSTGYQPQHF. DNA of the CDR3: TGTGCCAGCAGTTACTCTACGGGTTATCAGCCCCAGCATTTT.

This clonotype has more than one count but fewer than ten. This chain uses TRBV3-1 with TRBJ1-2, with a weak D call TRBD1 (5 bases). The CDR3 totals 16 residues. The V end was cut by 0 bases, the J end by 2 bases, with 13 bases between. Germline loops: CDR1 LGHDT, CDR2 YNNKEL (reference sequence). The CDR3 nucleotides are TGTGCCAGCAGCCAAGATCGAGGAGGGGCCAACTATGGCTACACCTTC. This gives the protein CASSQDRGGANYGYTF.

This chain joins TRBV20-1 and TRBJ1-1; the D gene is possibly TRBD1 (5 bases). Germline V gene data show CDR1 as DFQATT and CDR2 as SNEGSKA (reference sequence). The CDR3 covers 16 residues. V lost 1 base and J 0 bases, leaving 15 bases between the germline ends. The CDR3 coding sequence is TGCAGTGCTAGAGGCCTCTCACGGGGGTTGAACACTGAAGCTTTCTTT. Residues: CSARGLSRGLNTEAFF.